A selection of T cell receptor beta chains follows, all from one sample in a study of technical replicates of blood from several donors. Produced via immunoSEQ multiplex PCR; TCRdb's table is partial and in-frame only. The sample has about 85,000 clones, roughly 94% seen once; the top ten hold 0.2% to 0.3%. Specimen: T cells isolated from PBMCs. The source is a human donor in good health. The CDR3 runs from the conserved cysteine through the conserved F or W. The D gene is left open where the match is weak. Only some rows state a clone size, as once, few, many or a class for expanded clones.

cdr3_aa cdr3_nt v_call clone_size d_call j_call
CASSVGVQGVDEQYF TGTGCCAGCAGCGTAGGGGTACAGGGGGTCGACGAGCAGTACTTC TRBV9 NA TRBD1 TRBJ2-7
CASSLGRVRSTGELFF TGTGCCAGCAGCTTGGGCAGGGTGCGGAGCACCGGGGAGCTGTTTTTT TRBV5-4 NA NA TRBJ2-2
CASSWTGASYEQYF TGTGCCAGCAGTTGGACAGGGGCCTCCTACGAGCAGTACTTC TRBV2 NA TRBD1 TRBJ2-7
CASSTTGYTGELFF TGTGCCAGTAGTACGACAGGGTACACCGGGGAGCTGTTTTTT TRBV19 NA TRBD1 TRBJ2-2
CASSGGLVGNPEAFF TGCGCCAGCAGTGGAGGGTTAGTTGGGAATCCTGAAGCTTTCTTT TRBV10-1 once NA TRBJ1-1
CASSFIISGREDTQYF TGTGCCAGCAGCTTTATTATTAGCGGGAGGGAAGATACGCAGTATTTT TRBV7-9 NA TRBD2 TRBJ2-3
CASSSQGLNEQFF TGTGCCAGCAGCTCACAGGGTTTGAATGAGCAGTTCTTC TRBV9 NA NA TRBJ2-1
CASRHKYEQYF TGTGCCAGCAGGCACAAGTACGAGCAGTACTTC TRBV6-6 once NA TRBJ2-7
CASSLVLGAGDGYTF TGTGCCAGCAGCTTAGTACTGGGAGCAGGGGATGGCTACACCTTC TRBV7-9 NA NA TRBJ1-2
CASSQTGADGYTF TGTGCCAGCAGTCAAACAGGGGCTGATGGCTACACCTTC TRBV27 once TRBD1 TRBJ1-2
CASSRVRTGATGELFF TGCGCCAGCAGCCGAGTTCGGACAGGGGCCACCGGGGAGCTGTTTTTT TRBV4-1 NA TRBD1 TRBJ2-2
CASSVRGGYGYTF TGTGCCAGCAGTGTCAGAGGCGGCTATGGCTACACCTTC TRBV27 NA NA TRBJ1-2
CASSGGSIRDWTFYKQYF TGCGCCAGCAGTGGGGGGAGCATAAGGGACTGGACTTTTTACAAGCAGTACTTC TRBV10-2 NA NA TRBJ2-7
CASSLAFQGSTDTQYF TGCGCCAGCAGCTTAGCCTTTCAGGGGAGCACAGATACGCAGTATTTT TRBV5-1 NA NA TRBJ2-3
CASSLRIGASEQYF TGTGCCAGCAGCTTGAGGATTGGGGCCTCCGAGCAGTACTTC TRBV5-6 NA NA TRBJ2-7
CAWSVASPHTDTQYF TGTGCCTGGAGTGTTGCTAGTCCCCACACAGATACGCAGTATTTT TRBV30 NA NA TRBJ2-3
CASSPANSGNTIYF TGCGCCAGCAGCCCTGCAAACAGTGGAAACACCATATATTTT TRBV4-1 NA NA TRBJ1-3
CASSHDSGGSYEQYF TGCGCCAGCAGCCACGATAGCGGGGGTTCCTACGAGCAGTACTTC TRBV4-1 NA TRBD2 TRBJ2-7
CSVEDRQNEAFF TGCAGCGTTGAGGACAGACAGAATGAAGCTTTCTTT TRBV29-1 once NA TRBJ1-1
CASSQDRDSGLNTEAFF TGTGCCAGCAGTCAAGACAGGGATTCGGGCTTGAACACTGAAGCTTTCTTT TRBV28 NA TRBD1 TRBJ1-1
CASSIVRAGGIRTEAFF TGTGCCAGTAGTATAGTAAGGGCAGGGGGGATTAGAACTGAAGCTTTCTTT TRBV19 NA TRBD1 TRBJ1-1
CASSHIPGLAGYQQFF TGTGCCAGCAGCCACATACCGGGACTAGCGGGGTATCAGCAGTTCTTC TRBV14 NA TRBD2 TRBJ2-1
CASSFDRDTEAFF TGTGCCAGCAGCTTTGACAGGGACACTGAAGCTTTCTTT TRBV7-3 NA TRBD1 TRBJ1-1
CASSLTSSNEQYF TGTGCCAGCAGCTTAACGTCTAGCAACGAGCAGTACTTC TRBV7-3 NA NA TRBJ2-7
CASSLPTGRELFF TGTGCCAGCAGCCTACCCACAGGGAGGGAACTGTTTTTT TRBV14 NA NA TRBJ1-4
CAISEGTVGTEAFF TGTGCCATCAGTGAGGGAACAGTGGGCACTGAAGCTTTCTTT TRBV10-3 NA NA TRBJ1-1
CASSRERGYEQYF TGTGCCAGCAGCCGAGAACGTGGTTACGAGCAGTACTTC TRBV7-6 NA NA TRBJ2-7
CASSPTGGVDGYTF TGTGCCAGCTCACCCACAGGGGGGGTTGATGGCTACACCTTC TRBV18 NA TRBD1 TRBJ1-2
CASSYSVWGRGYEQYF TGTGCCAGCAGTTACTCGGTTTGGGGAAGGGGCTACGAGCAGTACTTC TRBV6-5 NA NA TRBJ2-7
CASSDGGGLISEQYF TGTGCCAGCAGTGACGGAGGGGGCTTAATCTCCGAGCAGTACTTC TRBV6-4 NA NA TRBJ2-7
CASSVASGFGYTF TGTGCCAGCAGCGTAGCTTCAGGGTTCGGCTACACCTTC TRBV9 NA NA TRBJ1-2
CASSLSSTANTEAFF TGTGCCAGCAGCTTAAGCTCGACAGCGAACACTGAAGCTTTCTTT TRBV7-8 NA NA TRBJ1-1
CASSEFTTGSNQPQHF TGCGCCAGCAGTGAGTTTACGACGGGTAGCAATCAGCCCCAGCATTTT TRBV10-2 NA NA TRBJ1-5
CASSQDYGELFF TGCGCCAGCAGCCAAGATTACGGGGAGCTGTTTTTT TRBV4-1 NA NA TRBJ2-2
CAISEGRVLNTEAFF TGTGCCATCAGTGAGGGGCGGGTGTTGAACACTGAAGCTTTCTTT TRBV10-3 NA NA TRBJ1-1